One T cell receptor (beta chain) is described in this entry. Extracted RNA was reverse transcribed, and the resulting cDNA served as sequencing template. Profiling relied on immunoSEQ multiplex PCR, and the TCRdb table lists in-frame clones only, not all of them. This table has over 100,000 clones, 53% appearing once. The data are from a study of CD8+ T cells in alopecia areata. The CDR3 sequence is 11 residues long. V gave up 0 bases and J gave up 3 bases, with 3 bases separating them. CDR1 DFQATT and CDR2 SNEGSKA come from the germline V gene (reference sequence). Regarding treatment: oral pan-JAK inhibitor, 5-10 mg twice daily.

The chain has TRBV20-1 and TRBJ2-7; D is unresolved. This material consisted of CD4+ T cells sorted from blood, taken at week 4, from a patient treated with tofacitinib. The clonotype originates from a human donor with alopecia areata. The CDR3 sequence is CSARDGYEQYF. In nucleotides, the CDR3 is TGCAGTGCTAGAGATGGCTACGAGCAGTACTTC.